One T cell receptor beta chain is described in this entry. No antigen is known for it. Base qualities are not at hand, and no much larger clone is one base apart. Trimming accounts for 4 bases at V and 1 base at J, while the number of junction bases matched to no gene is 8. As encoded in the germline V gene (reference sequence), CDR1 is SEHNR while CDR2 is FQNEAQ. The CDR3 has 18 amino acids, counting the end cysteine and phenylalanine. CDR3 DNA only is kept here, 54 bases in frame from base 1. The data were taken from a study of CD8+ T cells in alopecia areata (dated by TCRdb to between 2018 and 2020). Background on the whole study: The treated patients took part in an open-label pilot trial in which moderate-to-severe alopecia areata was treated with oral tofacitinib at 5 to 10 mg twice daily. Tofacitinib was given for 6 to 18 months, followed by 6 months of follow-up off drug to assess delayed response and recurrence. The study used high-throughput TCRbeta sequencing to examine T cell clonal expansion in alopecia areata, in both the C3H/HeJ mouse model and human patients. In humans, TCRbeta sequencing was performed on scalp tissue and on sorted CD4+ and CD8+ peripheral blood T cells from healthy controls and from patients with patchy or totalis/universalis alopecia areata. Tofacitinib-treated patients had biopsies at baseline and at 4 and 24 weeks of treatment, with a later scalp biopsy in several patients. Scalp clonality was compared among normal scalp (n=4), patchy alopecia areata scalp (n=8), and alopecia totalis/universalis scalp (n=8). The RNA source kit depended on sample type: the PAXgene miRNA kit for fixed scalp, the miRNeasy kit for PBMCs, and the RNeasy kit for mouse skin. Amplification of TCRbeta CDR3 regions was done by immunoSEQ multiplex PCR using 35 Vbeta forward primers and 13 Jbeta reverse primers.

Libraries were built with the immunoSEQ multiplex PCR assay. For TCR sequencing, RNA was extracted from every sample and reverse transcribed into cDNA to serve as template. SuperScript III was used for first-strand cDNA synthesis, primed with a 2:1 mix of oligo-dT and random hexamers. Amplification bias was assessed with a synthetic immune receptor repertoire, and residual bias was removed computationally. As for the authors' bioinformatics: After raw reads were preprocessed to remove errors, the CDR3 was defined following IMGT conventions as running from the conserved cysteine to phenylalanine. To get clonality, Shannon entropy was normalized by log2 of the number of productive unique TCRs and the result was subtracted from 1. Whether each scalp clone was CD4 or CD8 was inferred by checking scalp TCRbeta sequences against the CD4 and CD8 repertoires from sorted blood. As stored in TCRdb, this immuneACCESS dataset retains in-frame rearrangements with V and J assigned. A fraction of the clones does not appear; measured against another copy, unresolved V genes explain less than half of the discrepancy, and the remainder lacks a known reason. The D gene and trimming were derived from the DNA, and the V and J assignments and clone size from that table. Present in this sample are about 140,000 clones, about 60% of which were seen just once. Under 6.5% of the sample comes from the top ten.

Overall results and qualifications from the work: Scalp TCR repertoire analysis is complicated because resident alphabeta T cells in normal human skin are also sequenced, whereas mouse skin is dominated by gammadelta T cells. Compared with mice, TCR sequences shared between patients were less clear, possibly partly because of HLA diversity across the patient population. Lesional scalp, especially in alopecia totalis/universalis, showed higher clonality and more expanded CD8+ clones than normal scalp, suggesting antigenic drive.

This specimen's time point label, interpreted: baseline before oral tofacitinib. From alopecia areata patients, peripheral blood was collected along with lesional scalp punch biopsies. PBMCs were separated by density centrifugation and stained for CD3, CD4 and CD8, after which CD4+ and CD8+ T cells were sorted on a FACSAria. Rearrangement joined TRBV7-9 to TRBJ2-2, with 11 middle bases fitting TRBD2. The source is a human donor with alopecia areata. The specimen comprised CD4+ T cells sorted from blood, sampled at week 0. The CDR3: CASSSTVGLAVNTGELFF. The base sequence is TGTGCCAGCAGCTCCACCGTGGGACTAGCGGTGAACACCGGGGAGCTGTTTTTT.